This TCR beta chain was recovered during a study of CD8 T cells in Susac syndrome. cDNA came from approximately 0.5 to 1 ug RNA primed by random hexamers. TCRdb passed the immunoSEQ multiplex PCR reads through MiXCR, listing each CDR3 protein once. This sample has 92,000 or so distinct CDR3 sequences, with approximately 96% found just once. J lost 1 base, V lost 4 bases, and 5 bases had no gene match. Germline CDR1 is SGDLS and CDR2 is YYNGEE. CDR3 length: 15 amino acids. Input material: CD8+ T cells from PBMCs. This receptor was taken from a human donor with Susac syndrome. V usage is TRBV9 and J usage is TRBJ1-1, with 9 bases aligning to TRBD1. The DNA of the CDR3 is TGTGCCAGCAGCCTCAGACAGGGGGGGAACACTGAAGCTTTCTTT. This gives the protein CASSLRQGGNTEAFF.